This T cell receptor beta chain was obtained from a study of T cell responses to AZD1222 COVID-19 vaccine. Study-level results: No day 14 peak samples; only post-peak repertoires were characterized. At 160-218 and 743-854, vaccine-associated CD4 TCRs were dominant, and they spanned spike. The donors showed a predominance of white British ancestry and of females, with possible underestimation of clonal diversity.

Clones were read by immunoSEQ multiplex PCR, and TCRdb kept only the in-frame ones, dropping some. This sample carries roughly 44,000 clones, 75% to 85% of them seen once, and the ten largest clones take about 51%. Concerning this clone itself: The antigen is unknown.

Per germline, CDR1 SEHNR and CDR2 FQNEAQ (reference sequence). Unmatched junction bases numbered 5, after V lost 1 base and J lost 7 bases. CDR3 length: 15 residues. The receptor comes from an adult in good health. Sequenced material: peripheral blood, taken on day 0 of AZD1222 vaccination. The J gene is TRBJ2-1, the V gene TRBV7-9, with TRBD2 matching 9 bases. The CDR3, as DNA: TGTGCCAGCAGCTTAGGAGCGGGGGGTCTAAATGAGCAGTTCTTC. Its translation is CASSLGAGGLNEQFF.